This T cell receptor (beta chain) was profiled in a study of cytomegalovirus exposure and HLA in healthy donors. The PCR used 60 Vbeta and 13 Jbeta primers. Sequencing used immunoSEQ multiplex PCR; TCRdb keeps in-frame clones, though not all of them. This table holds approximately 150,000 clones, about 80% found once. The CDR3 consists of 12 residues. Germline V CDR1 and CDR2: LNHDA, SQIVND (reference sequence). V was trimmed by 5 bases and J by 5 bases, leaving 7 bases between them. Concerning this clone: Its target is not known.

Study results and caveats: HLA alleles were associated with roughly 15,000 TCR beta sequences in a later analysis at 0.05 false discovery rate. TCR sequences were mostly rare, though some public TCRs occurred in many donors.

This TCR was recovered from a woman aged 40 to 55 in good health and CMV-seronegative. Sequenced sample: PBMCs. This chain connects TRBV19 to TRBJ1-5; tentative D call: TRBD1 (5 bases). This chain's CDR3 is CASSPGDQPQHF. In nucleotides, the CDR3 is TGTGCCAGTAGTCCGGGGGATCAGCCCCAGCATTTT.